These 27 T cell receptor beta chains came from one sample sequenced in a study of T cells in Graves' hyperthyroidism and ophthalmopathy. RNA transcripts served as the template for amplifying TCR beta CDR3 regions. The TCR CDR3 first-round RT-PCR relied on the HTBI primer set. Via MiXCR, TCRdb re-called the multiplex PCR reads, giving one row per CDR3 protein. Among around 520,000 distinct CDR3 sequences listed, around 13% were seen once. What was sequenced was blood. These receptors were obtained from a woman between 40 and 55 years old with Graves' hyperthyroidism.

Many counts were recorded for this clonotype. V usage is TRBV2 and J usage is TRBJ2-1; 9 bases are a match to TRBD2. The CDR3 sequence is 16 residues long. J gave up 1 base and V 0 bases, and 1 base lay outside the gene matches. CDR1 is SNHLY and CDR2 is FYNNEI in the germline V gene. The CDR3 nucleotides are TGTGCCAGCAGTGAAGCTAGCGGGAGTTCCTACAATGAGCAGTTCTTC. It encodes CASSEASGSSYNEQFF.

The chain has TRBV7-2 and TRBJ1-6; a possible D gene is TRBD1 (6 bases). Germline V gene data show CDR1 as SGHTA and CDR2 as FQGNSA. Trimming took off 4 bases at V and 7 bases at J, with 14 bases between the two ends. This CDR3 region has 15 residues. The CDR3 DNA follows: TGTGCCAGCAGCTACAGGACAGCGAGCAATTCACCCCTCCACTTT. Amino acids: CASSYRTASNSPLHF.

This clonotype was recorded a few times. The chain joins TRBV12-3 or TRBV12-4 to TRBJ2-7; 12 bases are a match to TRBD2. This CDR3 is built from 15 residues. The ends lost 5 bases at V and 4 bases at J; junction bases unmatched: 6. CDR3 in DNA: TGTGCCAGCAGTCACCCGACTAGCGGGAGTTACGAGCAGTACTTC. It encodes CASSHPTSGSYEQYF.

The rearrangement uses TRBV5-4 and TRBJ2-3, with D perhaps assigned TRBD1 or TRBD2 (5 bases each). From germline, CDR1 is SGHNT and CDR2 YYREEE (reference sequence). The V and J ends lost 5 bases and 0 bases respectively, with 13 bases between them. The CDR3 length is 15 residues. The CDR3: CASRTGRESTDTQYF. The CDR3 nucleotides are TGTGCCAGCAGAACGGGACGAGAAAGCACAGATACGCAGTATTTT.

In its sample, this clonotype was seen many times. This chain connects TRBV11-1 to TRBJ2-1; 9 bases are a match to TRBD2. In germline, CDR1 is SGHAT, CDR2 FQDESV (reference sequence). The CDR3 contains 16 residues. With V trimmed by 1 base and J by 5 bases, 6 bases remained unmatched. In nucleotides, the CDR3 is TGTGCCAGCAGCTTAGGAATTACTAGCGGGCACAATGAGCAGTTCTTC. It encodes CASSLGITSGHNEQFF.

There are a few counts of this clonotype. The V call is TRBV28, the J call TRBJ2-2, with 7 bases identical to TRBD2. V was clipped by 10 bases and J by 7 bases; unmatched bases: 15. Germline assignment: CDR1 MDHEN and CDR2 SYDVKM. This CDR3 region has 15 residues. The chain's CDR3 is CATLSWREFNGELFF. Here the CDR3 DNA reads TGTGCCACCCTTTCTTGGCGGGAGTTTAACGGGGAGCTGTTTTTT.

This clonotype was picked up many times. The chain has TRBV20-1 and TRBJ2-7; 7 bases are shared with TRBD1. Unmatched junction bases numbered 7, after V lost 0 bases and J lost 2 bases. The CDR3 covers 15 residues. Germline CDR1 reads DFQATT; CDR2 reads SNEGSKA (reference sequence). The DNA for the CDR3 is TGCAGTGCTAGAGAAACGACAGGGCGCCCCTACGAGCAGTACTTC. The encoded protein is CSARETTGRPYEQYF.

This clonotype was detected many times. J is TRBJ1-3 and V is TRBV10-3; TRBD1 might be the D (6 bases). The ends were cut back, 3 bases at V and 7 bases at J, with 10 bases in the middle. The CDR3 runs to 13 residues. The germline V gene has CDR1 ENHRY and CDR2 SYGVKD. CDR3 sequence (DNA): TGTGCCATCAGTGAAACAGGGATGAACACCATATATTTT. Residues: CAISETGMNTIYF.

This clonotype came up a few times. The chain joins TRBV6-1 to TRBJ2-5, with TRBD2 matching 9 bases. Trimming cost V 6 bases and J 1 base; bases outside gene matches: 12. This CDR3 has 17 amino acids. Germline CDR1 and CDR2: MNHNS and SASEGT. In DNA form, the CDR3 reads TGTGCCAGCAGGCGGGGGGGCTTAGCGGGTGCCCAAGAGACCCAGTACTTC. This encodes CASRRGGLAGAQETQYF.

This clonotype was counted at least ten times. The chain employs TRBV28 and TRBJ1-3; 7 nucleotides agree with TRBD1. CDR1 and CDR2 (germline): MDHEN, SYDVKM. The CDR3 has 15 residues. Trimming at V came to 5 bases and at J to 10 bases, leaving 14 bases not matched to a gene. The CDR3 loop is CASSPQGGGSSTIYF. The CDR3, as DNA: TGTGCCAGCAGTCCCCAGGGAGGGGGCAGTTCGACCATATATTTT.

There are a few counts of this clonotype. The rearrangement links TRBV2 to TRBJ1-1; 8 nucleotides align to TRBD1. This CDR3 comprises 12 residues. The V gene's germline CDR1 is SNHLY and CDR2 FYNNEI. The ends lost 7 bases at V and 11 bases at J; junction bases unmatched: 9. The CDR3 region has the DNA TGTGCCAGCAACCAGGGGGCAGGCCGCGCTTTCTTT. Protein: CASNQGAGRAFF. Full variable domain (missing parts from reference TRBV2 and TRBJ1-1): EPEVTQTPSHQVTQMGQEVILRCVPISNHLYFYWYRQILGQKVEFLVSFYNNEISEKSEIFDDQFSVERPDGSNFTLKIRSTKLEDSAMYFCASNQGAGRAFFGQGTRLTVV.

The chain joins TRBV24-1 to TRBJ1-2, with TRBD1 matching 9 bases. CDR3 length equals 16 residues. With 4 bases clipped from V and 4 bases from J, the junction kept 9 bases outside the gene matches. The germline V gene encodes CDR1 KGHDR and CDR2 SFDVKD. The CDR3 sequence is CATSDSGTGRLYGYTF. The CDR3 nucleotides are TGTGCCACCAGTGACTCCGGGACAGGGCGGCTCTATGGCTACACCTTC.

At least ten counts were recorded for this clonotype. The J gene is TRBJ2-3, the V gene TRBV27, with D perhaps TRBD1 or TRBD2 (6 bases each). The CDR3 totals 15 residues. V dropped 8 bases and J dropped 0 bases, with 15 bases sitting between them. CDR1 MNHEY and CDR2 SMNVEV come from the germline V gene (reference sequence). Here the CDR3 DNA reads TGTGCCAGCGCTACGCCGGGGGCTAGCACAGATACGCAGTATTTT. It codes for CASATPGASTDTQYF.

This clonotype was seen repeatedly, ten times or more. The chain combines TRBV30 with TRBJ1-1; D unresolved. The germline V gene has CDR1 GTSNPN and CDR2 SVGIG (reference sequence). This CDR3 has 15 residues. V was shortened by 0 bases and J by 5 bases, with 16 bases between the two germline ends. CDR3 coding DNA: TGTGCCTGGAGTGTACTGAGGGTGGGTAAGACTGAAGCTTTCTTT. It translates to CAWSVLRVGKTEAFF.

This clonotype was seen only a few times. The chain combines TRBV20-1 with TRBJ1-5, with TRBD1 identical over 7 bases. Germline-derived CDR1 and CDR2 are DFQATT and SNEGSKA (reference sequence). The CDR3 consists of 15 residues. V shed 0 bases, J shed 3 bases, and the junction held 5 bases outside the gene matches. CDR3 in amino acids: CSARDLTGSNQPQHF. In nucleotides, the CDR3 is TGCAGTGCTAGAGACTTGACAGGGTCCAATCAGCCCCAGCATTTT.

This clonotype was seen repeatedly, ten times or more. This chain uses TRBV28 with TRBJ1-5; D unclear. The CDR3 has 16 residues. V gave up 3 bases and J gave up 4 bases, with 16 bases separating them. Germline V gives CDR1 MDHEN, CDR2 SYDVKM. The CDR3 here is CASSFPGVVANQPQHF. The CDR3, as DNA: TGTGCCAGCAGTTTCCCCGGGGTCGTAGCAAATCAGCCCCAGCATTTT. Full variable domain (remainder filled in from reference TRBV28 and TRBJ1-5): DVKVTQSSRYLVKRTGEKVFLECVQDMDHENMFWYRQDPGLGLRLIYFSYDVKMKEKGDIPEGYSVSREKKERFSLILESASTNQTSMYLCASSFPGVVANQPQHFGDGTRLSIL.

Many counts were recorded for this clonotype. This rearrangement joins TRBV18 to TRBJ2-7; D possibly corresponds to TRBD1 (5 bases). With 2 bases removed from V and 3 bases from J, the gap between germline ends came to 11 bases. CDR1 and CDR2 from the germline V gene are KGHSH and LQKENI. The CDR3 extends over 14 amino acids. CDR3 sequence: CASSPGAGFYEQYF. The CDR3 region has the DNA TGTGCCAGCTCACCAGGGGCAGGGTTCTACGAGCAGTACTTC.

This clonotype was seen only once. The CDR3 reads CASNPSGRIEQYF. The CDR3 DNA follows: TGTGCCAGCAACCCTAGCGGGAGAATCGAGCAGTACTTC. The chain carries TRBV27 and TRBJ2-7; 10 bases are shared with TRBD2. This CDR3 is built from 13 residues. Germline V gives CDR1 MNHEY, CDR2 SMNVEV (reference sequence). V shed 7 bases, J shed 6 bases, and the junction held 6 bases outside the gene matches.

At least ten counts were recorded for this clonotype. This CDR3 reads CASNRDRGSLDQPQHF. The DNA of the CDR3 is TGTGCCAGCAACCGGGACAGGGGAAGCCTAGATCAGCCCCAGCATTTT. The chain recombines TRBV2 with TRBJ1-5; TRBD1 agrees at 10 bases. The CDR3 extends over 16 amino acids. In germline, CDR1 is SNHLY, CDR2 FYNNEI. J lost 5 bases, V lost 7 bases, and 11 bases had no gene match.

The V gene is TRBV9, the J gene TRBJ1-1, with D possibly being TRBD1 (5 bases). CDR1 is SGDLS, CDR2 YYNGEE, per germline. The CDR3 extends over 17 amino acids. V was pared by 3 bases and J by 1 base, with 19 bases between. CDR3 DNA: TGTGCCAGCAGCGAAAGTCCCTATTCTGGGGGGAACACTGAAGCTTTCTTT. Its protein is CASSESPYSGGNTEAFF. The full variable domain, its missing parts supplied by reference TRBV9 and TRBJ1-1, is DSGVTQTPKHLITATGQRVTLRCSPRSGDLSVYWYQQSLDQGLQFLIQYYNGEERAKGNILERFSAQQFPDLHSELNLSSLELGDSALYFCASSESPYSGGNTEAFFGQGTRLTVV.

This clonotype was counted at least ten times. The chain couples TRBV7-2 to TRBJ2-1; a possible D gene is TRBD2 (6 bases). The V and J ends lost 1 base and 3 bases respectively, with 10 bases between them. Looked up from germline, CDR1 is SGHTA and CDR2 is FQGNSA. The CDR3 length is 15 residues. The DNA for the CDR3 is TGTGCCAGCAGCTTAGATGCGGGATTCTACAATGAGCAGTTCTTC. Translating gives CASSLDAGFYNEQFF.

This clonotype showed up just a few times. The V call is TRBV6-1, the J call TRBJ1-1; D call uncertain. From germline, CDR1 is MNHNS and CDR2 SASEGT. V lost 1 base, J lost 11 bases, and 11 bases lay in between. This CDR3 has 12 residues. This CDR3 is CASSEVEARAFF. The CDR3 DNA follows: TGTGCCAGCAGTGAAGTCGAAGCCAGGGCTTTCTTT.

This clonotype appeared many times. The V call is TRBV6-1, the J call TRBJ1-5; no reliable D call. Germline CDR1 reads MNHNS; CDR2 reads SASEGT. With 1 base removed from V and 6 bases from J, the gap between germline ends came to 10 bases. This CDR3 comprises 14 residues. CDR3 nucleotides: TGTGCCAGCAGTGAAGTGAGGGTCGGTCAGCCCCAGCATTTT. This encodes CASSEVRVGQPQHF.

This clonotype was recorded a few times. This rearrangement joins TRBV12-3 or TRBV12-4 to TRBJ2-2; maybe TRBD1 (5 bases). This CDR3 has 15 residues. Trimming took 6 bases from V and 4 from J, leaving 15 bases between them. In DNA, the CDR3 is TGTGCCAGCAGATTGACAGCAACCCTCACCGGGGAGCTGTTTTTT. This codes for CASRLTATLTGELFF.

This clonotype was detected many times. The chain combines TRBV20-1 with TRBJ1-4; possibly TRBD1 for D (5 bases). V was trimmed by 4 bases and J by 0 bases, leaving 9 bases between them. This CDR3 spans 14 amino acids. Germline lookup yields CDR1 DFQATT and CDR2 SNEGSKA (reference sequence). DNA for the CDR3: TGCAGTGCTATCAGGGTTACAACTAATGAAAAACTGTTTTTT. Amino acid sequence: CSAIRVTTNEKLFF.

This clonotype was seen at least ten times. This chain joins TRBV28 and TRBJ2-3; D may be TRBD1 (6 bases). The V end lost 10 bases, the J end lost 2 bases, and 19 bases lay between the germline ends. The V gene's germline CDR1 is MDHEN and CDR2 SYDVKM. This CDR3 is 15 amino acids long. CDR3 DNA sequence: TGTGCCACTCAAAGCGGACAGAAACTCACAGATACGCAGTATTTT. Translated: CATQSGQKLTDTQYF.

In DNA, the CDR3 is TGCGCCAGCAGCCAAGAAGGGGGACTCTTCTTCTCTGGAAACACCATATATTTT. Protein: CASSQEGGLFFSGNTIYF. The V gene is TRBV4-1, the J gene TRBJ1-3; D may be TRBD1 (6 bases). CDR1 MGHRA and CDR2 YSYEKL come from the germline V gene. The CDR3 contains 18 residues. V lost 0 bases and J 0 bases, leaving 15 bases between the germline ends.